This T cell receptor beta chain was observed in a study of blood T cell repertoires in COVID-19. TCRdb's copy holds only in-frame clones and misses some; the assay was immunoSEQ multiplex PCR. The sample lists 130,000 to 150,000 clones; more than 70% were seen once. The V gene end was trimmed by 6 bases and the J gene end by 3 bases; junction bases not matched to a gene: 1. CDR1 WNHNN and CDR2 SYGVQD come from the germline V gene (reference sequence). The CDR3 extends over 12 amino acids. Only a few counts were recorded for this clone. V usage is TRBV10-1 and J usage is TRBJ2-7, with TRBD2 matching over 8 bases. The sequence was obtained from a man aged 35 to 55 with acute COVID-19. The sequencing sample was made of PBMCs or T cells enriched from blood (not recorded which). CDR3 coding DNA: TGCGCCAGCAGCCGGGAGGGCTACGAGCAGTACTTC. Protein: CASSREGYEQYF.